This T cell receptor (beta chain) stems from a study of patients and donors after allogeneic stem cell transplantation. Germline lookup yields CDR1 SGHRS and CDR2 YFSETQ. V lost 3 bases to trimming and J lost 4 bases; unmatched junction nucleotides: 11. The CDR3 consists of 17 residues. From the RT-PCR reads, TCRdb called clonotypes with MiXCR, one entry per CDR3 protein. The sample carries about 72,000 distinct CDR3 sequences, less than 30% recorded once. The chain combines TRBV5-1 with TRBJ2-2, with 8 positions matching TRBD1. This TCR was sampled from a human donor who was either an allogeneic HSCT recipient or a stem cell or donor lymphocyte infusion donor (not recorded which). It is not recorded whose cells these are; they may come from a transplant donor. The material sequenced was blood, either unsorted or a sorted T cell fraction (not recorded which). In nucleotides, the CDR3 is TGCGCCAGCAGCTGGAATTCCGGGACAGGAGGCACCGGGGAGCTGTTTTTT. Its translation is CASSWNSGTGGTGELFF.